The 26 T cell receptor beta chains presented below share a single source sample, sequenced in a study of T cell repertoires in cytomegalovirus infection. A single record per CDR3 protein comes from TCRdb applying MiXCR to the reads. The table records 200,000 to 250,000 distinct CDR3 sequences, 22% of them present only once. The sequencing sample was made of CD8+ T cells from PBMCs. The origin of the receptors is a human donor in good health (CMV status not recorded). Some clones in this sample may be carry-over from other donors' samples.

This clonotype occurred a few times. The chain joins TRBV20-1 to TRBJ2-3, with 8 bases fitting TRBD2. Germline V gene sequence: CDR1 DFQATT, CDR2 SNEGSKA (reference sequence). The junction had 2 bases not matched to a gene; V was cut back by 2 bases and J by 1 base. The CDR3 loop spans 14 amino acids. The CDR3: CSARRSGGTDTQYF. CDR3 bases: TGCAGTGCTAGACGTAGCGGGGGCACAGATACGCAGTATTTT.

The rearrangement links TRBV20-1 to TRBJ2-1, with TRBD2 matching 7 bases. V lost 5 bases to trimming and J lost 12 bases; unmatched junction nucleotides: 10. The CDR3 has 12 residues. Germline V gene sequence: CDR1 DFQATT, CDR2 SNEGSKA (reference sequence). The CDR3 DNA follows: TGCAGTGCTCACCCGAGTGGGGGGGGGCAGTTCTTC. The encoded protein is CSAHPSGGGQFF.

This clonotype has at least ten counts. The chain recombines TRBV5-5 with TRBJ1-1; D remains unclear. V dropped 0 bases and J dropped 4 bases, with 7 bases sitting between them. CDR1 and CDR2 (germline): SGHKS, YYEKEE (reference sequence). The CDR3 has 13 residues. The chain's CDR3 is CASSLGSSTEAFF. The CDR3 nucleotides are TGTGCCAGCAGCTTGGGAAGTAGCACTGAAGCTTTCTTT. The variable domain in full, completed from reference TRBV5-5 and TRBJ1-1, reads DAGVTQSPTHLIKTRGQQVTLRCSPISGHKSVSWYQQVLGQGPQFIFQYYEKEERGRGNFPDRFSARQFPNYSSELNVNALLLGDSALYLCASSLGSSTEAFFGQGTRLTVV.

This rearrangement joins TRBV7-6 to TRBJ1-2, with a weak D call TRBD1 (6 bases). Germline V gene data show CDR1 as SGHVS and CDR2 as FNYEAQ. The CDR3 contains 14 residues. The V and J ends lost 1 base and 6 bases respectively, with 12 bases between them. The CDR3: CASSLEGGMDGYTF. The CDR3 DNA sequence: TGTGCCAGCAGCTTAGAAGGGGGGATGGATGGCTACACCTTC.

Many counts were recorded for this clonotype. The rearrangement joins TRBV7-8 to TRBJ2-3, with D perhaps matching TRBD1 (6 bases). CDR1 is SGHVS and CDR2 is FQNEAQ in the germline V gene. This CDR3 contains 15 residues. Trimming removed 6 bases from V and 3 bases from J, with 16 bases in between. The DNA for the CDR3 is TGTGCCAGCAGGTGGGCCAGGGGATCGACAGATACGCAGTATTTT. Encoded protein: CASRWARGSTDTQYF.

This clonotype appeared many times. The gene calls are TRBV7-2 and TRBJ1-1; D is undetermined. Per germline, CDR1 SGHTA and CDR2 FQGNSA. The germline V and J ends were trimmed by 5 bases and 0 bases, with 7 bases remaining between them. The CDR3 covers 13 residues. The CDR3 nucleotides are TGTGCCAGCAGCATAGGAATGAACACTGAAGCTTTCTTT. Its protein is CASSIGMNTEAFF.

The rearrangement links TRBV28 to TRBJ1-1; no clear D gene. Per the germline V gene, CDR1 is MDHEN and CDR2 is SYDVKM. Trimming stripped 3 bases from V and 5 bases from J, with 19 bases between. The CDR3 is made up of 16 amino acids. CDR3 nucleotide sequence: TGTGCCAGCAGTTTTTCGACTACGAAGCTGGAGACTGAAGCTTTCTTT. This gives the protein CASSFSTTKLETEAFF.

The chain recombines TRBV9 with TRBJ2-4, with 7 bases aligning to TRBD2. The CDR3 length is 14 residues. The V gene's germline CDR1 is SGDLS and CDR2 YYNGEE. The ends lost 4 bases at V and 6 bases at J; junction bases unmatched: 7. The CDR3 reads CASSPSGPLNIQYF. The CDR3 nucleotides are TGTGCCAGCAGCCCTAGCGGACCCTTAAACATTCAGTACTTC.

This clonotype was picked up one time. A much larger clone lies a single base off, so this may be a read error. The chain combines TRBV7-2 with TRBJ2-7; possibly TRBD2 for D (6 bases). The CDR3 extends over 16 amino acids. V lost 5 bases and J lost 2, with 19 bases in between. CDR1 and CDR2 (germline): SGHTA, FQGNSA. CDR3 nucleotides: TGTGCCAGCAGCGACCCCCCGGGGGACTTTCCCTACGAGCAGTACTTC. It specifies CASSDPPGDFPYEQYF.

This clonotype was detected a few times. This chain connects TRBV7-8 to TRBJ2-5, with 7 bases that match TRBD1. Trimming took 4 bases from V and 1 from J; bases not matched to a gene: 9. This CDR3 comprises 16 residues. Germline V lookup: CDR1 SGHVS, CDR2 FQNEAQ. The CDR3 sequence: CASSSHMTGIQETQYF. The CDR3 region has the DNA TGTGCCAGCAGCTCCCATATGACAGGGATCCAAGAGACCCAGTACTTC.

This clonotype was observed a handful of times. This rearrangement joins TRBV14 to TRBJ1-1; no definite D call. There are 14 residues in the CDR3. The ends were cut back, 2 bases at V and 4 bases at J, with 11 bases in the middle. Germline V gene data show CDR1 as SGHDN and CDR2 as FVKESK. In nucleotides, the CDR3 is TGTGCCAGCAGCCAATTCCGTGGGCTCACTGAAGCTTTCTTT. Protein: CASSQFRGLTEAFF.

The chain has TRBV12-3 or TRBV12-4 and TRBJ2-7, with TRBD2 matching over 7 bases. The length of the CDR3 is 15 residues. Trimming cost V 8 bases and J 0 bases; bases outside gene matches: 10. The CDR3 region is CASAEERGSSYEQYF. The CDR3 DNA sequence: TGTGCCAGCGCGGAAGAGCGGGGAAGCTCCTACGAGCAGTACTTC.

This clonotype was observed a few times. This chain links TRBV7-9 with TRBJ1-2, with D perhaps matching TRBD1 (6 bases). The CDR3 is made up of 15 amino acids. Trimming took off 5 bases at V and 3 bases at J, with 16 bases between the two ends. Germline V CDR1 and CDR2: SEHNR, FQNEAQ (reference sequence). The CDR3 sequence is CASSVRDIVYYGYTF. CDR3 DNA sequence: TGTGCCAGCAGCGTCCGGGACATAGTATACTATGGCTACACCTTC. Complete variable domain (other parts from reference TRBV7-9 and TRBJ1-2): DTGVSQNPRHKITKRGQNVTFRCDPISEHNRLYWYRQTLGQGPEFLTYFQNEAQLEKSRLLSDRFSAERPKGSFSTLEIQRTEQGDSAMYLCASSVRDIVYYGYTFGSGTRLTVV.

This clonotype was recorded at least ten times. The rearrangement uses TRBV7-6 and TRBJ2-3; 10 bases agree with TRBD2. The V segment lost 5 bases and the J segment 3 bases; nucleotides outside the gene matches: 8. This CDR3 has 16 residues. Germline V gives CDR1 SGHVS, CDR2 FNYEAQ. The CDR3 is CASSPLVAGGTDTQYF. CDR3 nucleotide sequence: TGTGCCAGCAGCCCGTTGGTAGCGGGGGGAACAGATACGCAGTATTTT.

This clonotype showed up many times. The chain recombines TRBV11-2 with TRBJ2-7; D is unclear. The germline V gene encodes CDR1 SGHAT and CDR2 FQNNGV. The ends were cut back, 0 bases at V and 2 bases at J, with 2 bases in the middle. The CDR3 length is 12 residues. The CDR3 sequence is CASSLEAYEQYF. As DNA, the CDR3 is TGTGCCAGCAGCTTAGAAGCCTACGAGCAGTACTTC.

In this sample, this clonotype turned up a few times. The chain uses TRBV24-1 and TRBJ1-2; D not certain. Trimming took 4 bases from V and 3 from J, leaving 11 bases between them. Germline CDR1 and CDR2: KGHDR and SFDVKD. The CDR3 totals 14 residues. CDR3: CATSDSGRDYGYTF. CDR3 sequence (DNA): TGTGCCACCAGTGACTCCGGACGGGACTATGGCTACACCTTC.

The genes are TRBV29-1 and TRBJ2-2; D gene uncertain. Germline CDR1 and CDR2: SQVTM and ANQGSEA. The V gene lost 6 bases and the J gene lost 5 bases, with 7 bases spanning the gap. The CDR3 spans 11 residues. The CDR3 is CSVAETGELFF. The CDR3 DNA reads TGCAGCGTCGCAGAGACCGGGGAGCTGTTTTTT.

The rearrangement links TRBV19 to TRBJ1-1; D gene uncertain. Per germline, CDR1 LNHDA and CDR2 SQIVND (reference sequence). This CDR3 comprises 14 residues. Trimming shortened V by 5 bases and J by 4 bases, and 14 bases separated the two germline ends. CDR3 amino acids: CASSPQAYSTEAFF. As DNA, the CDR3 is TGTGCCAGTAGTCCGCAGGCTTACTCCACTGAAGCTTTCTTT.

This clonotype showed up many times. The chain carries TRBV5-5 and TRBJ1-1, with TRBD1 matching 7 bases. The CDR3 spans 13 residues. CDR1 and CDR2 from the germline V gene are SGHKS and YYEKEE (reference sequence). V lost 2 bases and J lost 6; bases outside the gene matches: 4. The CDR3 region is CASSLTGEPEAFF. The CDR3 DNA reads as TGTGCCAGCAGCTTAACAGGGGAACCTGAAGCTTTCTTT.

This clonotype was recorded a few times. An end of the junction does not agree with germline; a read error may underlie this. This chain joins TRBV5-3 and TRBJ1-3; no firm D call. TRBV5-3 carries the ORF label, with uncertain function. This CDR3 has 14 amino acids. Here the CDR3 reads CASSFRSSGNTIYF. The CDR3 region has the DNA TGTGCCAGCAGCTTTAGGTCCTCTGGAAACACCATATATTTT.

This clonotype was seen a few times. The gene calls are TRBV5-6 and TRBJ1-2, with TRBD1 identical over 8 bases. Germline V gene data show CDR1 as SGHDT and CDR2 as YYEEEE. V dropped 0 bases and J dropped 4; count of bases not matched to a gene: 5. There are 15 residues in the CDR3. CDR3 sequence: CASSLGDRGSYGYTF. The DNA of the CDR3 is TGTGCCAGCAGCTTGGGCGACAGGGGAAGCTATGGCTACACCTTC.

In its sample, this clonotype was seen a few times. The CDR3 DNA is TGTGCCACCAGCAGAGGCCCCCCTAGCGGGGGGCGTCCCGGGGAGCTGTTTTTT. This sequence encodes CATSRGPPSGGRPGELFF. The chain links TRBV15 to TRBJ2-2; the match to TRBD2 covers 11 bases. This CDR3 is built from 18 residues. The germline gives CDR1 LNHNV, CDR2 YYDKDF (reference sequence). Trimming at V came to 1 base and at J to 6 bases, leaving 10 bases not matched to a gene.

This clonotype was detected only a few times. The CDR3: CAISHGQTAEGEPQHF. The CDR3 DNA reads TGTGCCATCAGCCACGGACAGACTGCCGAGGGGGAGCCCCAGCATTTT. The chain uses TRBV10-3 and TRBJ1-5; D perhaps matches TRBD1 (6 bases). Between the trimmed V and J ends, which lost 6 bases and 8 bases, there was a span of 23 bases. This CDR3 comprises 16 residues. CDR1 ENHRY and CDR2 SYGVKD come from the germline V gene.

The V gene is TRBV12-3 or TRBV12-4, the J gene TRBJ2-7; tentative D call: TRBD1 (5 bases). V gave up 4 bases and J gave up 5 bases, with 15 bases separating them. The CDR3 has 14 residues. This chain's CDR3 is CASSSGQKRNEQYF. DNA of the CDR3: TGTGCCAGCAGTTCCGGACAAAAGAGAAACGAGCAGTACTTC.

The chain uses TRBV28 and TRBJ1-6; 11 bases fit TRBD1. From germline, CDR1 is MDHEN and CDR2 SYDVKM. The junction had 2 bases not matched to a gene; V was cut back by 5 bases and J by 5 bases. The CDR3 extends over 15 amino acids. CDR3 amino acids: CASSPGQGDNSPLHF. In nucleotides, the CDR3 is TGTGCCAGCAGTCCGGGACAGGGGGATAATTCACCCCTCCACTTT.

This clonotype was counted ten times or more. The CDR3 region has the DNA TGTGCCAGCAGCTTTACCTCTAGCGAGGATACGCAGTATTTT. It translates to CASSFTSSEDTQYF. The gene calls are TRBV7-8 and TRBJ2-3, with D maybe TRBD2 (6 bases). The V end was cut by 3 bases, the J end by 6 bases, with 13 bases between. The CDR3 extends over 14 amino acids. Germline V CDR1 and CDR2: SGHVS, FQNEAQ.